The entry below gives a single T cell receptor beta chain sequence along with its context. Its antigen is still unknown. This CDR3 has 15 residues. V lost 7 bases, J lost 2 bases, and 6 bases stayed unmatched. The germline gives CDR1 SGHRS, CDR2 YFSETQ. The data are from a study of T cell responses to AZD1222 COVID-19 vaccine. Study-level information: Recipients boosted at about 4 weeks or about 12 weeks are pooled.

Profiled with immunoSEQ multiplex PCR; TCRdb holds only in-frame clones, not every one. In the table there are some 180,000 clones, around 88% of which are singletons. Study-wide findings and caveats: Among spike-specific TCRs, nearly half reportedly target unmutated variant regions. Seropositivity was recorded at baseline in only 6 or 7 AZD1222 recipients.

The sequence derives from an adult in good health. The V gene is TRBV5-1, the J gene TRBJ2-6; 7 bases match TRBD1. The input for sequencing was peripheral blood, taken on day 0 of AZD1222 vaccination. This CDR3 reads CASAEGAAGANVLTF. The CDR3 nucleotides read TGCGCCAGCGCCGAGGGGGCAGCTGGGGCCAACGTCCTGACTTTC.